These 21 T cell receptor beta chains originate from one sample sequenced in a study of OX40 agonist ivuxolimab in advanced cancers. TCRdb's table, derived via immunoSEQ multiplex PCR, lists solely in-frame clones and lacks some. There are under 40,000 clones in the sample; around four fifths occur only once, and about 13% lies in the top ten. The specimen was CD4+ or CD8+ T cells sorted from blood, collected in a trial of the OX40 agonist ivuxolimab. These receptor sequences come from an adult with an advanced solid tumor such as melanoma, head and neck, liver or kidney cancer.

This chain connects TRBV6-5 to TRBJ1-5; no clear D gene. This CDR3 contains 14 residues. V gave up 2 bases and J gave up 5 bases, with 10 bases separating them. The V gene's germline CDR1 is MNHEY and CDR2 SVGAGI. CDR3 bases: TGTGCCAGCAGTTACGACGGGGTGTATCAGCCCCAGCATTTT. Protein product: CASSYDGVYQPQHF.

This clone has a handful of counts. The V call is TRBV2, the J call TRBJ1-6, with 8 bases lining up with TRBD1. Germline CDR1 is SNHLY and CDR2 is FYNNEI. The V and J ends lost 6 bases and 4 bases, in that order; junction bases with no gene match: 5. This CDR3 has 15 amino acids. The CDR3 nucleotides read TGTGCCAGCAGATTAAGACAGGGGTATAATTCACCCCTCCACTTT. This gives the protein CASRLRQGYNSPLHF.

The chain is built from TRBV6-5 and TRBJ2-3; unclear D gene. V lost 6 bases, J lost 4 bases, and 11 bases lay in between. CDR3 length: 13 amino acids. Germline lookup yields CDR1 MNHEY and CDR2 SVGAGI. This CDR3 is CASSRREADTQYF. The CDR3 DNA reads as TGTGCCAGCAGCCGCCGAGAAGCAGATACGCAGTATTTT.

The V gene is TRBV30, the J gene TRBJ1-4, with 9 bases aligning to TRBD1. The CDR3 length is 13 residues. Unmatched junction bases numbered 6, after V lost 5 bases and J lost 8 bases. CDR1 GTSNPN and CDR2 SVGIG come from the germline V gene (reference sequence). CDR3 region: CAWRDRAVEKLFF. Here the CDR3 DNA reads TGTGCCTGGCGGGACAGGGCAGTAGAAAAACTGTTTTTT.

DNA for the CDR3: TGTGCCAGTAGTACCCCTAGCGGGAGCGAGGCCAAAAACATTCAGTACTTC. This codes for CASSTPSGSEAKNIQYF. The V and J genes are TRBV19 and TRBJ2-4, with TRBD2 matching over 10 bases. Germline V gene lookup returns CDR1 LNHDA and CDR2 SQIVND (reference sequence). The CDR3 contains 17 residues. J lost 1 base, V lost 4 bases, and 7 bases had no gene match.

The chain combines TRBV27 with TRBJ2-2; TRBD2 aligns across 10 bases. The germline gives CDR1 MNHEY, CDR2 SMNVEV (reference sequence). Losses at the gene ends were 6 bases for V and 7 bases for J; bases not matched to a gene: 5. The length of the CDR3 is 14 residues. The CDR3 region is CASRAGGQVGELFF. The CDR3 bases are TGTGCCAGCAGAGCGGGGGGGCAAGTCGGGGAGCTGTTTTTT.

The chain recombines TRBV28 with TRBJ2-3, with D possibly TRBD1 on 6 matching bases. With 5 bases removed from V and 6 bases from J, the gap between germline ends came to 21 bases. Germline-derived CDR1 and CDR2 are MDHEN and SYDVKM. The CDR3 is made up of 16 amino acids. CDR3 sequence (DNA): TGTGCCAGCAGTACGCGGACAGTCGGTGTGGTGGATACGCAGTATTTT. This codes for CASSTRTVGVVDTQYF.

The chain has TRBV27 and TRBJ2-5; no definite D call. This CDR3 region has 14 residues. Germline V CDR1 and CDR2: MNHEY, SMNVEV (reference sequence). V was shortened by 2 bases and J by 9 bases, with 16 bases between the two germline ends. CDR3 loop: CASSLRRLSRAQYF. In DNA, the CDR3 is TGTGCCAGCAGTTTACGGCGGCTTTCTAGGGCCCAGTACTTC.

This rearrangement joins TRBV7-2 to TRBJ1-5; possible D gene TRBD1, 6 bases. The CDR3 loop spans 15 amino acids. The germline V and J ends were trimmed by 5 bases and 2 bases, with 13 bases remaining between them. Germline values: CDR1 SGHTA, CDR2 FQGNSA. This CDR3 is CASSIQGRGNQPQHF. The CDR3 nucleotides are TGTGCCAGCAGCATACAGGGTAGGGGCAATCAGCCCCAGCATTTT.

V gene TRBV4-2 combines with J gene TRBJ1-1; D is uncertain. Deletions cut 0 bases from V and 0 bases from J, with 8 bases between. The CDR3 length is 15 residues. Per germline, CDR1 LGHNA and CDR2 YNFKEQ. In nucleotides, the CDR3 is TGTGCCAGCAGCCAAGATTCGTCGGTGAACACTGAAGCTTTCTTT. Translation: CASSQDSSVNTEAFF.

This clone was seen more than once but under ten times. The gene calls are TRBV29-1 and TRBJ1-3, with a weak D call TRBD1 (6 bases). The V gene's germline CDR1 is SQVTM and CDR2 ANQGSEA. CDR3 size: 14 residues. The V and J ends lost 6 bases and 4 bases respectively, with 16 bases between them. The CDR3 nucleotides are TGCAGCGTGCGGGGCACAGGGTGGGGAAACACCATATATTTT. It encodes CSVRGTGWGNTIYF.

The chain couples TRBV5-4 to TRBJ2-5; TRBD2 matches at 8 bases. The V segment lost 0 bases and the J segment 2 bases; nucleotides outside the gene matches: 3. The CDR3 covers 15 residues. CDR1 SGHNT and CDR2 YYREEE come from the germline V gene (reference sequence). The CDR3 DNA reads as TGTGCCAGCAGCTTGGTACTAGCGGCTCAAGAGACCCAGTACTTC. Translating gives CASSLVLAAQETQYF.

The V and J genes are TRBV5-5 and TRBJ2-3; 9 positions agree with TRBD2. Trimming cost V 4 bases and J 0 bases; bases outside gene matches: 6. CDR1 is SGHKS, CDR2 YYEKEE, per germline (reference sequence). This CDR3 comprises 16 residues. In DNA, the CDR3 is TGTGCCAGCAGCCGCATTACTAGCGGGAGCACAGATACGCAGTATTTT. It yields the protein CASSRITSGSTDTQYF.

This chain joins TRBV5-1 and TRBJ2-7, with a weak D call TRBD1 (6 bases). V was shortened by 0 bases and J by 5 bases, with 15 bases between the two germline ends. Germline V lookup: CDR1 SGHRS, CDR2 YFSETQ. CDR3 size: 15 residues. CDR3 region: CASSLEDRRRDEQYF. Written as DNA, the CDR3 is TGCGCCAGCAGCTTGGAAGACAGGCGGCGGGACGAGCAGTACTTC.

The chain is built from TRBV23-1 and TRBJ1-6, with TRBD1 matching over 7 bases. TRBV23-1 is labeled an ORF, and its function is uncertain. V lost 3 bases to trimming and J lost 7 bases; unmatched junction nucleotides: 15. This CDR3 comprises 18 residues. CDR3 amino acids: CASSHSRTGGLANSPLHF. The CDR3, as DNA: TGCGCCAGCAGTCATTCTAGGACAGGAGGTCTCGCGAATTCACCCCTCCACTTT.

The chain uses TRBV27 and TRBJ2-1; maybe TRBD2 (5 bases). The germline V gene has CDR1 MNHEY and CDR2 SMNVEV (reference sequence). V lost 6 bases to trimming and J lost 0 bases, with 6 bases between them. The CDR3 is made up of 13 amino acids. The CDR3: CASRGSSYNEQFF. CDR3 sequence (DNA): TGTGCCAGCAGGGGGAGCTCCTACAATGAGCAGTTCTTC.

The CDR3 DNA reads as TGTGCCAGCAGTTTAAATAGCGGGGGTCACAATGAGCAGTTCTTC. Protein product: CASSLNSGGHNEQFF. J is TRBJ2-1 and V is TRBV27; 9 nucleotides agree with TRBD2. V lost 2 bases to trimming and J lost 5 bases; unmatched junction nucleotides: 4. Germline CDR1 MNHEY, CDR2 SMNVEV (reference sequence). The CDR3 contains 15 residues.

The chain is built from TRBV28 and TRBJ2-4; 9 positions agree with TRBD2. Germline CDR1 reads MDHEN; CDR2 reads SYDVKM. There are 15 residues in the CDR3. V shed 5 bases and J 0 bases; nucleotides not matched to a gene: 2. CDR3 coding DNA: TGTGCCAGCAGTGGCGGGGGGGTAGCCAAAAACATTCAGTACTTC. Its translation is CASSGGGVAKNIQYF.

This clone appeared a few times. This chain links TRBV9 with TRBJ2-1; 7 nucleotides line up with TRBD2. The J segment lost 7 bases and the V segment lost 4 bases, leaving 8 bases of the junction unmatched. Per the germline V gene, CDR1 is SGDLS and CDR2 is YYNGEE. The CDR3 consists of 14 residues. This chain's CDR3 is CASSQDNGGNEQFF. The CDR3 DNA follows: TGTGCCAGCAGCCAAGATAACGGGGGGAATGAGCAGTTCTTC.

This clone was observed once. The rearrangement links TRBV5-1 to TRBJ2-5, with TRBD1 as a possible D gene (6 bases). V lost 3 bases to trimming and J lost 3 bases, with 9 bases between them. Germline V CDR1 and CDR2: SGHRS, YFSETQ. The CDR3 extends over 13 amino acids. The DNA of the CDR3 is TGCGCCAGCAGCTCTGGGGACAAAGAGACCCAGTACTTC. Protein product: CASSSGDKETQYF. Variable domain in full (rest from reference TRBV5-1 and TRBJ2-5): KAGVTQTPRYLIKTRGQQVTLSCSPISGHRSVSWYQQTPGQGLQFLFEYFSETQRNKGNFPGRFSGRQFSNSRSEMNVSTLELGDSALYLCASSSGDKETQYFGPGTRLLVL.

As DNA, the CDR3 is TGCAGCGTTCGACTAGAGACCCAGTACTTC. It is translated as CSVRLETQYF. V usage is TRBV29-1 and J usage is TRBJ2-5; D remains ambiguous. The CDR3 loop spans 10 amino acids. Germline loops: CDR1 SQVTM, CDR2 ANQGSEA. Trimming shortened V by 5 bases and J by 4 bases, and 5 bases separated the two germline ends.